A selection of T cell receptor beta chains follows, all from one sample in a study of blood T cell repertoires in COVID-19. Using immunoSEQ multiplex PCR, the repertoire was profiled, and TCRdb retains in-frame clones only, with some absent. The sample consists of about 200,000 clones, 65% to 85% of them appearing once. Source material: peripheral blood. These receptors originate from a man in his forties with acute or convalescent COVID-19. The CDR3 runs from the conserved cysteine through the conserved F or W. Fields, in order: V gene, J gene, D gene, clone size, CDR3 protein, CDR3 DNA. D genes are given only for firm matches. Rows give clone size only sometimes, using once, few, many, or a class for an expanded clone.

V: TRBV13
J: TRBJ2-5
D: NA
size: NA
CDR3: CASSLDQEETQYF
DNA: TGTGCCAGCAGCTTAGACCAGGAAGAGACCCAGTACTTC

V: TRBV6-5
J: TRBJ1-5
D: TRBD1
size: NA
CDR3: CASHQIRTGDQPQHF
DNA: TGTGCCAGCCATCAAATAAGGACAGGCGATCAGCCCCAGCATTTT

V: TRBV12-3/TRBV12-4
J: TRBJ1-1
D: NA
size: NA
CDR3: CASSLGLWTEAFF
DNA: TGTGCCAGCAGTTTAGGCCTATGGACTGAAGCTTTCTTT

V: TRBV4-2
J: TRBJ2-1
D: NA
size: NA
CDR3: CASSQGGKYNEQFF
DNA: TGTGCCAGCAGCCAAGGCGGGAAGTACAATGAGCAGTTCTTC

V: TRBV27
J: TRBJ2-1
D: TRBD1
size: NA
CDR3: CASSPYPVDRVPEQFF
DNA: TGTGCCAGCAGTCCATATCCCGTCGACAGGGTACCTGAGCAGTTCTTC

V: TRBV27
J: TRBJ2-7
D: TRBD2
size: NA
CDR3: CASKREAGGSSYEQYF
DNA: TGTGCCAGCAAAAGAGAGGCGGGAGGCAGCTCCTACGAGCAGTACTTC

V: TRBV5-6
J: TRBJ1-2
D: TRBD1
size: NA
CDR3: CASSLWAGGTANYGYTF
DNA: TGTGCCAGCAGCTTGTGGGCAGGGGGAACCGCTAACTATGGCTACACCTTC

V: TRBV11-1
J: TRBJ1-6
D: NA
size: NA
CDR3: CASSLNRDSPLHF
DNA: TGTGCCAGCAGCTTAAACAGGGATTCACCCCTCCACTTT

V: TRBV18
J: TRBJ2-3
D: NA
size: NA
CDR3: CASSPNGNTDTQYF
DNA: TGTGCCAGCTCACCCAACGGTAACACAGATACGCAGTATTTT

V: TRBV3-1/TRBV3-2
J: TRBJ1-1
D: NA
size: once
CDR3: CASSQEGATTEAFF
DNA: TGTGCCAGCAGCCAAGAGGGGGCTACCACTGAAGCTTTCTTT

V: TRBV6-1
J: TRBJ2-7
D: NA
size: NA
CDR3: CASSEPGQSPYEQYF
DNA: TGTGCCAGCAGTGAACCCGGACAGTCCCCCTACGAGCAGTACTTC

V: TRBV7-7
J: TRBJ2-1
D: NA
size: NA
CDR3: CASSLGASSYNEQFF
DNA: TGTGCCAGCAGCCTGGGGGCGTCATCCTACAATGAGCAGTTCTTC

V: TRBV6-5
J: TRBJ2-3
D: TRBD1
size: few
CDR3: CASSRQGKADTQYF
DNA: TGTGCCAGCAGTAGACAGGGAAAGGCTGATACGCAGTATTTT

V: TRBV5-8
J: TRBJ1-2
D: TRBD1
size: NA
CDR3: CASSSGTGGNGYTF
DNA: TGTGCCAGCAGCTCGGGGACAGGGGGCAATGGCTACACCTTC

V: TRBV19
J: TRBJ1-2
D: NA
size: NA
CDR3: CASSAGGSPNYGYTF
DNA: TGTGCCAGTAGTGCCGGAGGCAGTCCTAACTATGGCTACACCTTC